This T cell receptor beta chain was recovered during a study of cytomegalovirus exposure and HLA in healthy donors. Study overall: The roughly 120 million unique TCR beta sequences, from some 170 million T cells, were found by an earlier analysis.

13 Jbeta primers and 60 Vbeta primers were used for the PCR. TCRdb's copy holds only in-frame clones and misses some; the assay was immunoSEQ multiplex PCR. This sample has more than 200,000 clones; roughly 79% occur once, and the top ten carry less than 2%. Regarding the study as a whole: HLA restriction was apparent for most CMV-associated TCR beta chains in a later analysis. Because they were indistinguishable, some V segments, including TRBV6-2 and TRBV6-3, were excluded. Across all donors, roughly uniform sequencing depth was an assumption of the presence/absence analyses.

Germline V gene lookup returns CDR1 SGHNT and CDR2 YYREEE (reference sequence). Germline trimming cut 5 bases from V and 2 bases from J; bases unmatched to any gene: 9. The CDR3 consists of 15 residues. As concerns this clone: Its antigen is unidentified.

The sequence was collected from a male donor in good health and CMV-seronegative. Sequenced input: PBMCs. The rearrangement uses TRBV5-4 and TRBJ2-7, with 8 bases fitting TRBD1. CDR3: CASRPSGTGPYEQYF. In DNA form, the CDR3 reads TGTGCCAGCAGGCCCTCCGGGACAGGCCCCTACGAGCAGTACTTC.